The clone carrying this TCR beta chain was picked up one time. Libraries were prepared by immunoSEQ multiplex PCR; TCRdb keeps only in-frame clonotypes and omits some of them. The sample includes more than 550,000 clones, about nine tenths seen only once; the top ten take 34%. The data derive from a study of shared clonotypes between healthy human individuals. This CDR3 has 15 amino acids. Germline V gene sequence: CDR1 MNHEY, CDR2 SVGAGI. Input material: memory CD8+ T cells from PBMCs. The sample's subset: CD45RO+ cells pooled with CCR7-negative TemRA cells. The chain combines TRBV6-5 with TRBJ2-5; 7 positions agree with TRBD1. The J call may not be correct, given that the DNA end is closer to TRBJ2-7. The sequence was collected from a man aged 18 to 29 in good health. Some clones in this sample may be carry-over from other donors' samples. Here the CDR3 reads CASSYSKGQTYEQYF. The CDR3, as DNA: TGTGCCAGCAGTTACTCTAAGGGACAGACCTACGAGCAGTACTTC.